These 4 T cell receptor beta chains originate from one sample sequenced in a study of T-cell reconstitution after alpha-beta-depleted transplantation in children. Preparation of the TCRbeta library used unique molecular identifiers. TCRdb fed the PCR reads into MiXCR, producing one record per CDR3 protein. Altogether about 900,000 distinct CDR3 sequences are present, roughly 31% being singletons, with the ten largest covering around 30%. The material sequenced was PBMCs, mostly from graft donor cells, taken 360 days after TCRalphabeta/CD19-depleted stem cell transplant. The receptors here all came from a boy less than two years old who had a stem cell transplant for SCID, so the T cells may come from the graft donor.

The V gene is TRBV15, the J gene TRBJ2-3, with a tentative D call TRBD2 (7 bases). The CDR3 covers 16 residues. Trimming pared 0 bases from V and 4 bases from J, leaving 14 bases between. CDR1 is LNHNV and CDR2 is YYDKDF in the germline V gene (reference sequence). The CDR3 coding sequence is TGTGCCACCAGCAGAGAGGGCCGGGGGGCCCCAGATACGCAGTATTTT. It is translated as CATSREGRGAPDTQYF.

The chain uses TRBV29-1 and TRBJ1-1; 7 bases fit TRBD1. The CDR3 sequence is 13 residues long. The V and J ends lost 6 bases and 4 bases, in that order; junction bases with no gene match: 8. Germline V gene sequence: CDR1 SQVTM, CDR2 ANQGSEA. The CDR3 protein is CSVVAGTATEAFF. In DNA form, the CDR3 reads TGCAGCGTGGTCGCCGGGACAGCCACTGAAGCTTTCTTT.

The sample holds a few counts of this clonotype. The V gene is TRBV20-1, the J gene TRBJ2-6; D remains unclear. CDR1 is DFQATT and CDR2 is SNEGSKA in the germline V gene (reference sequence). With 0 bases removed from V and 1 base from J, the gap between germline ends came to 7 bases. There are 15 residues in the CDR3. This CDR3 is CSAREHGSGANVLTF. The CDR3, as DNA: TGCAGTGCTAGAGAACATGGGTCTGGGGCCAACGTCCTGACTTTC.

This chain uses TRBV12-3 or TRBV12-4 with TRBJ2-7; no clear D gene. Trimming left V 3 bases short and J 8 bases short, with 11 bases between. This CDR3 comprises 12 residues. The DNA of the CDR3 is TGTGCCAGCAGTTTTTGGCCCTTTCAGCAGTACTTC. It yields the protein CASSFWPFQQYF.